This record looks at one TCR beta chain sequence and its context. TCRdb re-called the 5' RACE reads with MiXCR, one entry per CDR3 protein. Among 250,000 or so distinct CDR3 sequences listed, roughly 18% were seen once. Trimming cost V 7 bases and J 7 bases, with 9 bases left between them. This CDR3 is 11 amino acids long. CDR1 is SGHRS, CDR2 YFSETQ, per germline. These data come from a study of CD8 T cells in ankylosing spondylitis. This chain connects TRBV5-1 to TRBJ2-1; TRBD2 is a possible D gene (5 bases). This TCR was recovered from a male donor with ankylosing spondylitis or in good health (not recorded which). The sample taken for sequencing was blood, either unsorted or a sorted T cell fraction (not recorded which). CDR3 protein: CASHAGNEQFF. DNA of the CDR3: TGCGCCAGCCACGCGGGTAATGAGCAGTTCTTC.